Listed below are T cell receptor beta chains from one sample, sequenced in a study of blood T cell repertoires in COVID-19. The protocol was immunoSEQ multiplex PCR, while the TCRdb copy is restricted to in-frame clones and leaves out a portion. The data contain tens of thousands of clones, about four fifths of them singletons. Sequenced input: peripheral blood. The receptors were sampled from a man between 65 and 80 years old with COVID-19, enrolled during active disease. Both conserved end residues are part of each CDR3. A D gene is named only where the DNA matches it firmly. For some rows the clone size is stated as once, few or many, or as a class when expanded; others skip it.

v_call: TRBV3-1/TRBV3-2; clone_size: .; j_call: TRBJ1-3; d_call: .; cdr3_aa: CASSQVSGFGNTIYF; cdr3_nt: TGTGCCAGCAGCCAAGTGTCGGGTTTCGGAAACACCATATATTTT
v_call: TRBV7-9; clone_size: .; j_call: TRBJ2-7; d_call: .; cdr3_aa: CASSFGQIYEQYF; cdr3_nt: TGTGCCAGCAGCTTCGGACAGATCTACGAGCAGTACTTC
v_call: TRBV5-1; clone_size: .; j_call: TRBJ1-5; d_call: .; cdr3_aa: CASSLNSNNQPQHF; cdr3_nt: TGCGCCAGCAGCTTGAACAGCAATAATCAGCCCCAGCATTTT
v_call: TRBV28; clone_size: once; j_call: TRBJ1-1; d_call: .; cdr3_aa: CASSLSAGVGTEAFF; cdr3_nt: TGTGCCAGCAGTTTATCGGCGGGGGTAGGGACTGAAGCTTTCTTT
v_call: TRBV5-6; clone_size: few; j_call: TRBJ1-1; d_call: TRBD1; cdr3_aa: CASSQGWRTGDTEAFF; cdr3_nt: TGTGCCAGCAGCCAAGGGTGGAGGACAGGGGACACTGAAGCTTTCTTT
v_call: TRBV6-2/TRBV6-3; clone_size: .; j_call: TRBJ2-3; d_call: .; cdr3_aa: CASSYSKAGVDTQYF; cdr3_nt: TGTGCCAGCAGTTACTCGAAGGCAGGGGTAGATACGCAGTATTTT
v_call: TRBV12-5; clone_size: .; j_call: TRBJ2-1; d_call: .; cdr3_aa: CASGLVRRGEQFF; cdr3_nt: TGTGCTAGTGGTTTGGTACGGAGGGGCGAGCAGTTCTTC
v_call: TRBV7-9; clone_size: .; j_call: TRBJ2-5; d_call: .; cdr3_aa: CASSLGAGSSETQYF; cdr3_nt: TGTGCCAGCAGCTTAGGGGCAGGTAGTTCGGAGACCCAGTACTTC
v_call: TRBV7-2; clone_size: .; j_call: TRBJ1-2; d_call: .; cdr3_aa: CASSLVRVGGYTF; cdr3_nt: TGTGCCAGCAGCTTAGTCAGGGTAGGGGGCTACACCTTC
v_call: TRBV5-1; clone_size: .; j_call: TRBJ2-2; d_call: .; cdr3_aa: CASSISGTGELFF; cdr3_nt: TGCGCCAGCAGTATTAGCGGCACCGGGGAGCTGTTTTTT
v_call: TRBV30; clone_size: .; j_call: TRBJ1-5; d_call: .; cdr3_aa: CAWGREGQPQHF; cdr3_nt: TGTGCCTGGGGTAGGGAGGGCCAGCCCCAGCATTTT
v_call: TRBV28; clone_size: .; j_call: TRBJ1-2; d_call: TRBD1; cdr3_aa: CASNTGGAPRGYTF; cdr3_nt: TGTGCCAGCAATACAGGGGGCGCCCCACGCGGCTACACCTTC
v_call: TRBV18; clone_size: once; j_call: TRBJ1-3; d_call: .; cdr3_aa: CASSSQGGSGNTIYF; cdr3_nt: TGTGCCAGCTCATCACAGGGAGGCTCTGGAAACACCATATATTTT
v_call: TRBV7-2; clone_size: once; j_call: TRBJ1-1; d_call: .; cdr3_aa: CASSQVPRTGLLEAFF; cdr3_nt: TGTGCCAGCAGCCAGGTCCCGCGAACAGGGCTTCTTGAAGCTTTCTTT
v_call: TRBV11-3; clone_size: once; j_call: TRBJ1-4; d_call: TRBD1; cdr3_aa: CASSPDRGSEKLFF; cdr3_nt: TGTGCCAGCAGTCCTGACAGGGGAAGTGAAAAACTGTTTTTT
v_call: TRBV7-9; clone_size: .; j_call: TRBJ1-6; d_call: TRBD1; cdr3_aa: CASSLSDRVNSPLHF; cdr3_nt: TGTGCCAGCAGCTTAAGCGACAGGGTAAATTCACCCCTCCACTTT
v_call: TRBV6-5; clone_size: .; j_call: TRBJ1-4; d_call: .; cdr3_aa: CASLRSLATNEKLFF; cdr3_nt: TGTGCCAGCTTGAGGAGTTTAGCAACTAATGAAAAACTGTTTTTT
v_call: TRBV28; clone_size: .; j_call: TRBJ1-1; d_call: .; cdr3_aa: CASSRTGWDTEAFF; cdr3_nt: TGTGCCAGCAGTCGTACAGGGTGGGACACTGAAGCTTTCTTT